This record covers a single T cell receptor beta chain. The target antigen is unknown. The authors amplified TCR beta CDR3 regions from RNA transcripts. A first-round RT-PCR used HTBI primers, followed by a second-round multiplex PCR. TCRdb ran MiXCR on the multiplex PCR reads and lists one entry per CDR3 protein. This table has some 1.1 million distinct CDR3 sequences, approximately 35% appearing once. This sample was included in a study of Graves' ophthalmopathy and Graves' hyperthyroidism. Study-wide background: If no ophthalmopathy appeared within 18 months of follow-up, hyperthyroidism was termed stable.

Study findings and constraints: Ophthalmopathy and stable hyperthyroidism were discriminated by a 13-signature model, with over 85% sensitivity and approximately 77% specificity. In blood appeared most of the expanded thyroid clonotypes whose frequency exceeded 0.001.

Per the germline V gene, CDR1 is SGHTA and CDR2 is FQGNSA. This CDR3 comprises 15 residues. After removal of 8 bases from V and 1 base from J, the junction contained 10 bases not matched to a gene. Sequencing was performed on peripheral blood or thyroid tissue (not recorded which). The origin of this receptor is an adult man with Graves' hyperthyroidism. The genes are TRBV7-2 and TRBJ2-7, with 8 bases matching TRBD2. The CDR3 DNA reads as TGTGCCAGCTTACACCGGGGGGGCGGGTCCTACGAGCAGTACTTC. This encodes CASLHRGGGSYEQYF.